The 30 T cell receptor beta chains in this list originate from one sample, sequenced in a study of shared clonotypes between healthy human individuals. Method: immunoSEQ multiplex PCR; TCRdb's copy keeps in-frame clones and lacks some. The sample consists of 2 million to 2.5 million clones, roughly 96% of them appearing once. The sample was naive CD4+ T cells sorted from blood. Described subset: CD45RA+ positively selected. The receptors were sampled from a man aged 18 to 29 in good health.

This chain links TRBV6-5 with TRBJ1-6; no firm D call. The V gene lost 4 bases and the J gene lost 8 bases, with 12 bases spanning the gap. Germline V gene sequence: CDR1 MNHEY, CDR2 SVGAGI. The CDR3 totals 14 residues. The CDR3: CASSLMKTDSPLHF. CDR3 bases: TGTGCCAGCAGTTTAATGAAGACTGATTCACCCCTCCACTTT.

The J gene is TRBJ2-2, the V gene TRBV7-8; 7 bases fit TRBD2. CDR1 SGHVS and CDR2 FQNEAQ come from the germline V gene. With V trimmed by 10 bases and J by 3 bases, 8 bases remained unmatched. This CDR3 spans 14 amino acids. The CDR3 protein is CATVERDYTGELFF. Here the CDR3 DNA reads TGTGCCACTGTCGAGCGGGACTACACCGGGGAGCTGTTTTTT.

A single count supports this clone. The same CDR3 is also encoded by other DNA sequences in this sample. The rearrangement uses TRBV19 and TRBJ1-2, with D possibly TRBD1 on 5 matching bases. CDR3 length: 13 residues. The V gene lost 8 bases and the J gene lost 4 bases, with 14 bases spanning the gap. Germline CDR1 is LNHDA and CDR2 is SQIVND (reference sequence). CDR3 amino acids: CASSGTLGYGYTF. The DNA of the CDR3 is TGTGCCAGTTCCGGGACTCTGGGCTATGGCTACACCTTC.

This chain links TRBV2 with TRBJ2-1; tentative D call: TRBD2 (5 bases). This CDR3 comprises 14 residues. V lost 7 bases and J lost 0, with 10 bases in between. Germline V gene lookup returns CDR1 SNHLY and CDR2 FYNNEI. Here the CDR3 DNA reads TGTGCCAGCAAACGGGATTTCTCCTACAATGAGCAGTTCTTC. Translation: CASKRDFSYNEQFF.

The V call is TRBV15, the J call TRBJ2-7; D possibly matches TRBD1 or TRBD2 (5 bases each). CDR3 length: 17 amino acids. Trimming took 0 bases from V and 0 from J, leaving 15 bases between them. The V gene's germline CDR1 is LNHNV and CDR2 YYDKDF (reference sequence). DNA for the CDR3: TGTGCCACCAGCAGAGATCGTGGGACGTCAAGCTCCTACGAGCAGTACTTC. It translates to CATSRDRGTSSSYEQYF.

The V and J genes are TRBV5-1 and TRBJ2-7; TRBD1 might be the D (6 bases). CDR3 length: 13 residues. The germline V gene has CDR1 SGHRS and CDR2 YFSETQ. Trimming pared 5 bases from V and 2 bases from J, leaving 11 bases between. CDR3 in DNA: TGCGCCAGCAGTGACAGGTCGACCTACGAGCAGTACTTC. Its protein product is CASSDRSTYEQYF.

About this clone: This same CDR3 is encoded by further DNA sequences in the sample. This sequence joins TRBV6-1 and TRBJ2-3; 8 bases align to TRBD1. Trimming cost V 2 bases and J 1 base; bases outside gene matches: 2. Per germline, CDR1 MNHNS and CDR2 SASEGT. This CDR3 is 15 amino acids long. The CDR3 nucleotides are TGTGCCAGCAGTGAACAGGGGGCCGGCACAGATACGCAGTATTTT. Its translation: CASSEQGAGTDTQYF.

The chain links TRBV6-5 to TRBJ1-6, with a tentative D call TRBD1 (5 bases). With 2 bases removed from V and 4 bases from J, the gap between germline ends came to 12 bases. Germline V gene sequence: CDR1 MNHEY, CDR2 SVGAGI. This CDR3 contains 16 residues. The CDR3 spells CASSYQEGKYNSPLHF. The CDR3 region has the DNA TGTGCCAGCAGTTACCAGGAGGGGAAGTATAATTCACCCCTCCACTTT.

The chain has TRBV7-2 and TRBJ2-7; no definite D call. The CDR3 totals 14 residues. V was clipped by 0 bases and J by 6 bases, with 12 bases between them. The germline gives CDR1 SGHTA, CDR2 FQGNSA. Written as DNA, the CDR3 is TGTGCCAGCAGCTTAGCGCTGAGTACTGTCGAGCAGTACTTC. Protein: CASSLALSTVEQYF.

The count of this clone is one. The J gene is TRBJ2-7, the V gene TRBV6-6; 13 bases are a match to TRBD2. Losses at the gene ends were 2 bases for V and 3 bases for J; bases not matched to a gene: 4. Per the germline V gene, CDR1 is MNHNY and CDR2 is SVGAGI (reference sequence). The CDR3 contains 16 residues. The chain's CDR3 is CASSYPLAGGFYEQYF. The CDR3 DNA sequence: TGTGCCAGCAGTTACCCACTAGCGGGAGGGTTCTACGAGCAGTACTTC.

The chain uses TRBV14 and TRBJ2-7; perhaps TRBD2 as D (6 bases). The CDR3 is 14 residues long. V was shortened by 4 bases and J by 4 bases, with 14 bases between the two germline ends. Germline loops: CDR1 SGHDN, CDR2 FVKESK. The CDR3 nucleotides are TGTGCCAGCAGCCCTCGCACGGGAGAGTACGAGCAGTACTTC. Its translation is CASSPRTGEYEQYF. The full variable domain, its missing parts supplied by reference TRBV14 and TRBJ2-7, is EAGVTQFPSHSVIEKGQTVTLRCDPISGHDNLYWYRRVMGKEIKFLLHFVKESKQDESGMPNNRFLAERTGGTYSTLKVQPAELEDSGVYFCASSPRTGEYEQYFGPGTRLTVT.

The chain employs TRBV2 and TRBJ2-1, with D maybe TRBD2 (5 bases). Germline V lookup: CDR1 SNHLY, CDR2 FYNNEI. Trimming took 3 bases from V and 8 from J, leaving 11 bases between them. The CDR3 is 13 residues long. The DNA for the CDR3 is TGTGCCAGCAGTGACGCGGGTAGGCATGAGCAGTTCTTC. This sequence encodes CASSDAGRHEQFF.

The chain couples TRBV5-1 to TRBJ1-6; 8 bases map to TRBD1. The CDR3 has 15 amino acids. Germline CDR1 reads SGHRS; CDR2 reads YFSETQ. The V gene end was trimmed by 4 bases and the J gene end by 6 bases; junction bases not matched to a gene: 6. The CDR3 loop is CASSDRGQSNSPLHF. For the CDR3, the DNA is TGCGCCAGCAGCGACAGGGGTCAAAGTAATTCACCCCTCCACTTT.

This clone occurred once. The chain is built from TRBV28 and TRBJ2-2; D could derive from TRBD1 or TRBD2 (6 bases each). The CDR3 totals 15 residues. The V gene's germline CDR1 is MDHEN and CDR2 SYDVKM. V was cut by 2 bases and J by 4 bases, with 11 bases left in between. For the CDR3, the DNA is TGTGCCAGCAGTTTAGGGGGGCAGGGCACCGGGGAGCTGTTTTTT. Translation: CASSLGGQGTGELFF.

The chain combines TRBV7-2 with TRBJ2-7; D remains unclear. Germline V gives CDR1 SGHTA, CDR2 FQGNSA. V lost 6 bases and J 3 bases, leaving 15 bases between the germline ends. The CDR3 has 14 amino acids. CDR3 in amino acids: CASSSDSAVYEQYF. CDR3 nucleotides: TGTGCCAGCAGTTCAGACTCAGCCGTCTACGAGCAGTACTTC.

This chain links TRBV10-3 with TRBJ2-3; D may be TRBD2 (5 bases). This CDR3 comprises 15 residues. Trimming cost V 6 bases and J 2 bases, with 15 bases left between them. The germline V gene has CDR1 ENHRY and CDR2 SYGVKD. In DNA form, the CDR3 reads TGTGCCATCAGCGGCCCAGGACTGATCACAGATACGCAGTATTTT. Residues: CAISGPGLITDTQYF.

The rearrangement links TRBV4-2 to TRBJ2-5; D remains ambiguous. The CDR3 runs to 13 residues. CDR1 is LGHNA, CDR2 YNFKEQ, per germline. With 0 bases removed from V and 5 bases from J, the gap between germline ends came to 7 bases. The CDR3 sequence is CASSQDRKETQYF. The CDR3 region has the DNA TGTGCCAGCAGCCAAGATCGAAAGGAGACCCAGTACTTC.

The chain joins TRBV2 to TRBJ1-5; D is possibly TRBD1 (5 bases). CDR3 length: 15 residues. Germline V lookup: CDR1 SNHLY, CDR2 FYNNEI. With 1 base removed from V and 4 bases from J, the gap between germline ends came to 11 bases. CDR3 nucleotides: TGTGCCAGCAGTGAAGGGGGGTCCGGTAATCAGCCCCAGCATTTT. Translated, it gives CASSEGGSGNQPQHF.

DNA for the CDR3: TGTGCCAGCAGTTCGTGGACAGGGGGGAACACTGAAGCTTTCTTT. Its protein is CASSSWTGGNTEAFF. The V and J genes are TRBV6-5 and TRBJ1-1; 10 positions match TRBD1. Germline trimming cut 4 bases from V and 1 base from J; bases unmatched to any gene: 3. CDR1 and CDR2 (germline): MNHEY, SVGAGI. CDR3 length: 15 residues.

J is TRBJ2-2 and V is TRBV6-1; possible D gene TRBD2, 6 bases. CDR1 and CDR2 from the germline V gene are MNHNS and SASEGT. The CDR3 runs 15 residues. V was trimmed by 11 bases and J by 2 bases, leaving 18 bases between them. CDR3 region: CAVGIRGANTGELFF. The CDR3 nucleotides read TGTGCCGTGGGCATCCGCGGGGCTAACACCGGGGAGCTGTTTTTT.

The rearrangement uses TRBV7-8 and TRBJ2-7, with TRBD2 identical over 12 bases. CDR3 length: 17 residues. With V trimmed by 3 bases and J by 0 bases, 6 bases remained unmatched. Germline CDR1 is SGHVS and CDR2 is FQNEAQ. The CDR3 loop reads CASSLTSGGEYSYEQYF. CDR3 coding DNA: TGTGCCAGCAGCTTGACTAGCGGGGGCGAATACTCCTACGAGCAGTACTTC.

The chain joins TRBV5-1 to TRBJ2-7; D gene ambiguous. This CDR3 contains 13 residues. V gave up 2 bases and J gave up 4 bases, with 10 bases separating them. Germline V lookup: CDR1 SGHRS, CDR2 YFSETQ. The CDR3 spells CASSLFAGYEQYF. The CDR3, as DNA: TGCGCCAGCAGCTTATTCGCCGGATACGAGCAGTACTTC.

V is TRBV7-9 and J is TRBJ1-6; the D gene is possibly TRBD1 (5 bases). The V end lost 4 bases, the J end lost 8 bases, and 15 bases lay between the germline ends. The CDR3 has 15 amino acids. Germline V gene sequence: CDR1 SEHNR, CDR2 FQNEAQ (reference sequence). The CDR3 protein is CASSYGTSGDSPLHF. CDR3 nucleotides: TGTGCCAGCAGCTACGGGACCTCGGGGGATTCACCCCTCCACTTT.

A note on this clone: The same CDR3 also results from other DNA sequences found in this sample. The CDR3 coding sequence is TGTGCCAGCAGCTTGAGCACCGGGGAGCTGTTTTTT. Translating it yields CASSLSTGELFF. This chain uses TRBV7-9 with TRBJ2-2; no clear D gene. Trimming removed 3 bases at V and 4 bases at J, with 3 bases between. The CDR3 is made up of 12 amino acids. The V gene's germline CDR1 is SEHNR and CDR2 FQNEAQ (reference sequence).

The chain recombines TRBV7-6 with TRBJ2-3; TRBD2 aligns across 10 bases. The CDR3 contains 15 residues. J lost 6 bases, V lost 1 base, and 4 bases had no gene match. The germline V gene encodes CDR1 SGHVS and CDR2 FNYEAQ. The CDR3 nucleotides read TGTGCCAGCAGCTTAGTTACTAGCGGGGTGGATACGCAGTATTTT. Amino acid sequence: CASSLVTSGVDTQYF.

This clone was detected once. The V call is TRBV10-3, the J call TRBJ2-1; the D is unclear. Trimming removed 4 bases at V and 3 bases at J, with 7 bases between. This CDR3 has 13 residues. CDR1 ENHRY and CDR2 SYGVKD come from the germline V gene. The CDR3 reads CAISAAGYNEQFF. The CDR3 DNA follows: TGTGCCATCAGTGCGGCAGGCTACAATGAGCAGTTCTTC.

V usage is TRBV2 and J usage is TRBJ1-2; TRBD1 matches at 7 bases. From germline, CDR1 is SNHLY and CDR2 FYNNEI. J gave up 2 bases and V 6 bases, and 6 bases lay outside the gene matches. The CDR3 length is 14 residues. The CDR3 is CASRTMGQNYGYTF. The CDR3, as DNA: TGTGCCAGCAGAACAATGGGACAGAACTATGGCTACACCTTC. Looking up the rest from reference TRBV2 and TRBJ1-2 gives the full variable domain: EPEVTQTPSHQVTQMGQEVILRCVPISNHLYFYWYRQILGQKVEFLVSFYNNEISEKSEIFDDQFSVERPDGSNFTLKIRSTKLEDSAMYFCASRTMGQNYGYTFGSGTRLTVV.

Details on this clone: Other DNA sequences within the sample encode an identical CDR3. The gene calls are TRBV7-2 and TRBJ2-7; D gene unclear. This CDR3 contains 13 residues. V shed 3 bases and J shed 3 bases, with 9 bases lying between them. Germline loops: CDR1 SGHTA, CDR2 FQGNSA. The CDR3 spells CASSFRQNYEQYF. For the CDR3, the DNA is TGTGCCAGCAGCTTCCGGCAAAACTACGAGCAGTACTTC.

In regard to this clone: The sample contains more than one DNA sequence encoding this CDR3. The rearrangement uses TRBV5-1 and TRBJ1-2; D is ambiguous. Germline V gene lookup returns CDR1 SGHRS and CDR2 YFSETQ. Trimming pared 0 bases from V and 4 bases from J, leaving 7 bases between. CDR3 length equals 13 residues. The CDR3 DNA follows: TGCGCCAGCAGCTTGGGGGCAGGCTATGGCTACACCTTC. Translation: CASSLGAGYGYTF.

V is TRBV6-1 and J is TRBJ2-7; D not resolved. Trimming removed 1 base at V and 10 bases at J, with 14 bases between. This CDR3 region has 13 residues. The germline CDR1 and CDR2 sequences are MNHNS and SASEGT. CDR3 nucleotides: TGTGCCAGCAGTGAAGTTGTCAGGCTCCCCCAGTACTTC. The encoded protein is CASSEVVRLPQYF.